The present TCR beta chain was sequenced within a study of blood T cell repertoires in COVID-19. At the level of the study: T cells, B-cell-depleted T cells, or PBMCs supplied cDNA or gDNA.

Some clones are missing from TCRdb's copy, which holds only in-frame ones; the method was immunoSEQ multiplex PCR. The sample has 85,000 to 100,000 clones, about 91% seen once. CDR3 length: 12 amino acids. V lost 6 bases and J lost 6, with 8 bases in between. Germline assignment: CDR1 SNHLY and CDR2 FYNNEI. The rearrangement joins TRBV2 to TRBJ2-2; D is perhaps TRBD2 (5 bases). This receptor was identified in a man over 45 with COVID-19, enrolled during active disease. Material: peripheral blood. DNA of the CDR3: TGTGCCAGCAGGAGGGTTTCCGGGGAGCTGTTTTTT. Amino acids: CASRRVSGELFF.